One and the same sample provided the 8 T cell receptor beta chains below, sequenced in a study of blood T cells in healthy people across ages. The authors ran a second PCR of about 7 to 12 cycles using a sample-barcoded 5' primer and a J-beta primer mix. TCRdb re-called the 5' RACE reads with MiXCR, one entry per CDR3 protein. The table lists 550,000 to 750,000 distinct CDR3 sequences, 20% to 25% of them singletons. Specimen: blood. These receptors all come from a man in his sixties or seventies in good health.

This clonotype has just one count. The J gene is TRBJ2-7, the V gene TRBV6-5, with 11 positions matching TRBD2. V dropped 6 bases and J dropped 6; count of bases not matched to a gene: 7. The CDR3 has 14 residues. From germline, CDR1 is MNHEY and CDR2 SVGAGI. The DNA for the CDR3 is TGTGCCAGCAGCACTAGCGGGAGTGTGTTCGAGCAGTACTTC. Its translation is CASSTSGSVFEQYF.

This chain uses TRBV20-1 with TRBJ1-6; 7 positions match TRBD1. This CDR3 spans 14 amino acids. Trimming cost V 5 bases and J 9 bases; bases outside gene matches: 10. The germline V gene has CDR1 DFQATT and CDR2 SNEGSKA (reference sequence). CDR3 residues: CSAPRDSQVSPLHF. The CDR3 bases are TGCAGTGCTCCTCGGGACAGCCAAGTTTCACCCCTCCACTTT.

This clonotype was detected ten times or more. This chain links TRBV6-1 with TRBJ2-7; TRBD2 agrees at 13 bases. Per germline, CDR1 MNHNS and CDR2 SASEGT. The CDR3 has 17 residues. Losses at the gene ends were 1 base for V and 6 bases for J; bases not matched to a gene: 9. Here the CDR3 DNA reads TGTGCCAGCAGTGAAGAAATGGGACTAGCGGGATTTTCCGAGCAGTACTTC. It encodes CASSEEMGLAGFSEQYF.

The genes are TRBV20-1 and TRBJ2-6; the D gene is possibly TRBD1 (6 bases). With 0 bases removed from V and 0 bases from J, the gap between germline ends came to 15 bases. The V gene's germline CDR1 is DFQATT and CDR2 SNEGSKA (reference sequence). CDR3 length: 18 residues. The DNA of the CDR3 is TGCAGTGCTAGAGAAGAAGGGGGAAGCTTCTCTGGGGCCAACGTCCTGACTTTC. Encoded protein: CSAREEGGSFSGANVLTF.

This clonotype was counted a few times. This rearrangement joins TRBV18 to TRBJ2-7; TRBD1 might be the D (6 bases). Germline V CDR1 and CDR2: KGHSH, LQKENI. The CDR3 length is 12 residues. The ends were cut back, 5 bases at V and 6 bases at J, with 11 bases in the middle. CDR3 DNA sequence: TGTGCCAGCTCAGCCGACAGGATCGAGCAGTACTTC. The encoded protein is CASSADRIEQYF.

The chain employs TRBV4-1 and TRBJ2-7; D is perhaps TRBD1 or TRBD2 (7 bases each). The CDR3 extends over 15 amino acids. The germline V gene has CDR1 MGHRA and CDR2 YSYEKL. Between the trimmed V and J ends, which lost 1 base and 1 base, there was a span of 11 bases. Here the CDR3 reads CASSQGAGQSYEQYF. In nucleotides, the CDR3 is TGCGCCAGCAGCCAAGGAGCGGGACAGTCCTACGAGCAGTACTTC.

A word on this clonotype: Likely a read error: the CDR3 ends without its conserved phenylalanine or tryptophan. The rearrangement joins TRBV28 to TRBJ1-4, with 8 positions matching TRBD1. Germline V gene sequence: CDR1 MDHEN, CDR2 SYDVKM. J gave up 4 bases and V 4 bases, and 8 bases lay outside the gene matches. The CDR3 extends over 16 amino acids. CDR3 amino acids: CASSSQGAPDNEKLFS. CDR3 nucleotides: TGTGCCAGCAGTTCGCAGGGGGCACCCGATAATGAAAAACTGTTTTCT.

Turning to this clonotype: Germline is not matched at one junction end, which may reflect a read error. The rearrangement uses TRBV6-5 and TRBJ2-5; maybe TRBD1 (6 bases). The germline V gene encodes CDR1 MNHEY and CDR2 SVGAGI. There are 20 residues in the CDR3. The CDR3 loop reads CASSYSSPGFARGQQETQSF. In DNA form, the CDR3 reads TGTGCCAGCAGTTACTCGAGTCCGGGTTTTGCCAGGGGCCAACAAGAGACCCAGTCCTTC.